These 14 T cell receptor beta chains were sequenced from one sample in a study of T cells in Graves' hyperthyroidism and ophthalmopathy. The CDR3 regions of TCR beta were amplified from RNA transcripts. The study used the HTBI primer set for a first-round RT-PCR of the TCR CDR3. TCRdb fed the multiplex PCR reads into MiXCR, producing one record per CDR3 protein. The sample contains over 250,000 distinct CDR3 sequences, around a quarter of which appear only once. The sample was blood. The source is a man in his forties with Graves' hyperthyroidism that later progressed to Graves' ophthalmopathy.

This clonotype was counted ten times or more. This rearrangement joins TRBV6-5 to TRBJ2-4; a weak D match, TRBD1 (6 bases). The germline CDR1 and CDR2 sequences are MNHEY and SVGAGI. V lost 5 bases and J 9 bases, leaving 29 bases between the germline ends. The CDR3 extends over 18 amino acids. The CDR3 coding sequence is TGTGCCAGCAGTCACGTACTTTCGAAGGGGGTCCCAGGACGCATTCAGTACTTC. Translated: CASSHVLSKGVPGRIQYF.

The CDR3 DNA reads TGTGCCAGCACCCCCCGGGACAGGGGCTACGAGCAGTACTTC. Amino acids: CASTPRDRGYEQYF. The rearrangement links TRBV28 to TRBJ2-7, with 10 bases fitting TRBD1. J gave up 3 bases and V 7 bases, and 6 bases lay outside the gene matches. Germline V gene data show CDR1 as MDHEN and CDR2 as SYDVKM. The CDR3 sequence is 14 residues long.

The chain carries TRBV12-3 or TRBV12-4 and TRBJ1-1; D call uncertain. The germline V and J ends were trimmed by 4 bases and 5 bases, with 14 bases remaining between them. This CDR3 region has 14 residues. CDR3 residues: CASSSKDATTEAFF. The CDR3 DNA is TGTGCCAGCAGTTCTAAAGACGCGACTACTGAAGCTTTCTTT.

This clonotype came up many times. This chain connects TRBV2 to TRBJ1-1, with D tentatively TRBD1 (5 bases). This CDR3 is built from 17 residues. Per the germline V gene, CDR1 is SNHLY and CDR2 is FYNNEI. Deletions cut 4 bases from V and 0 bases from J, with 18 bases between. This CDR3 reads CASSASGRRRLNTEAFF. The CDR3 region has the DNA TGTGCCAGCAGTGCCTCGGGACGCCGGCGGCTGAACACTGAAGCTTTCTTT.

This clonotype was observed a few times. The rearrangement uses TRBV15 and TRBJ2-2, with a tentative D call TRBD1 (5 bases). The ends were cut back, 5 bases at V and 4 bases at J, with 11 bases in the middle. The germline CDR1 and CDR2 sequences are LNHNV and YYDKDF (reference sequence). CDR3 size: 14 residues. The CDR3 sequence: CATSGTGPTGELFF. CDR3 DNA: TGTGCCACCAGCGGAACAGGCCCCACCGGGGAGCTGTTTTTT. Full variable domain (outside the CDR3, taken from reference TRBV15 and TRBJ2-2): DAMVIQNPRYQVTQFGKPVTLSCSQTLNHNVMYWYQQKSSQAPKLLFHYYDKDFNNEADTPDNFQSRRPNTSFCFLDIRSPGLGDTAMYLCATSGTGPTGELFFGEGSRLTVL.

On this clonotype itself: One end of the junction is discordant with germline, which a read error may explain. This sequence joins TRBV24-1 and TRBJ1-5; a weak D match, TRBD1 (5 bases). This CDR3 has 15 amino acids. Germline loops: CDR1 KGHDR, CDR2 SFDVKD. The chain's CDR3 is CAASETRRGDQPQHF. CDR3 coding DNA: TGTGCCGCCAGTGAAACCCGACGGGGGGATCAGCCCCAGCATTTT.

The CDR3 sequence: CASSARGSVTEAFF. DNA of the CDR3: TGTGCCAGCAGCGCCAGGGGCAGCGTCACTGAAGCTTTCTTT. The chain joins TRBV7-3 to TRBJ1-1; a possible D gene is TRBD1 (6 bases). CDR3 length equals 14 residues. CDR1 and CDR2 from the germline V gene are SGHTA and FQGTGA. V lost 5 bases, J lost 4 bases, and 14 bases lay in between.

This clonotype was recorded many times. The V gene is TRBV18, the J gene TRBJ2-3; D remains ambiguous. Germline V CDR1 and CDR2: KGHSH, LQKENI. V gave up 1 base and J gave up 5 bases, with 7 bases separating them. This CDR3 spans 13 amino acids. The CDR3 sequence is CASSPQRLDTQYF. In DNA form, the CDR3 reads TGTGCCAGCTCACCACAACGTCTAGATACGCAGTATTTT.

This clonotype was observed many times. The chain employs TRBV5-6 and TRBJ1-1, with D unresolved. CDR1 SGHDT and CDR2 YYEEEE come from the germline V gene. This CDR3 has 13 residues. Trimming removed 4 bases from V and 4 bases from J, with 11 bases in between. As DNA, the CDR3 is TGTGCCAGCAGCCCCGGGGTGGGCACTGAAGCTTTCTTT. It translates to CASSPGVGTEAFF.

The CDR3 sequence is CASSPDLDQTQYF. The CDR3 DNA follows: TGTGCCAGCAGTCCCGACTTAGACCAGACCCAGTACTTC. J is TRBJ2-5 and V is TRBV27, with no clear D. CDR1 MNHEY and CDR2 SMNVEV come from the germline V gene (reference sequence). The CDR3 length is 13 residues. The ends were cut back, 5 bases at V and 6 bases at J, with 13 bases in the middle.

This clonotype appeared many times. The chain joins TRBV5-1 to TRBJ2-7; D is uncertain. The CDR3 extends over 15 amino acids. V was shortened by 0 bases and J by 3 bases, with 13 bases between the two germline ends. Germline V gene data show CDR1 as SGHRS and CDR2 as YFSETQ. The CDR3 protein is CASSLEGPGSYEQYF. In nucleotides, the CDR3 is TGCGCCAGCAGCTTGGAGGGCCCCGGAAGCTACGAGCAGTACTTC.

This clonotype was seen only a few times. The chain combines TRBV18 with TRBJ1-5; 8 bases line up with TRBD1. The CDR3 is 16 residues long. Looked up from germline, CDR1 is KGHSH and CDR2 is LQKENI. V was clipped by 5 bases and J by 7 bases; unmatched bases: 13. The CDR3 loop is CASSDFGTGVGQPQHF. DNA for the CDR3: TGTGCCAGCTCAGACTTCGGGACAGGAGTTGGGCAGCCCCAGCATTTT.

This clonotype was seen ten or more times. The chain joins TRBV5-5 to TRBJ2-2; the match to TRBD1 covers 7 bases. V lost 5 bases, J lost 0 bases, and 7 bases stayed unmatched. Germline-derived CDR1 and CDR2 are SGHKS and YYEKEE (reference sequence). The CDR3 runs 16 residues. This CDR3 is CASSYLGTANTGELFF. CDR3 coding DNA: TGTGCCAGCAGTTACCTTGGGACAGCGAACACCGGGGAGCTGTTTTTT.

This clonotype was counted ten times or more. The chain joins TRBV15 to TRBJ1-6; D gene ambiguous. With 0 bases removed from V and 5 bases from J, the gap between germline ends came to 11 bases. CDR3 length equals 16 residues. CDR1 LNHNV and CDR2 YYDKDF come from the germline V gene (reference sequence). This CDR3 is CATSRDTTVDNSPLHF. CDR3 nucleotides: TGTGCCACCAGCAGAGATACCACGGTGGATAATTCACCCCTCCACTTT.